These 31 T cell receptor beta chains originate from one sample sequenced in a study of beta chain features in type 1 diabetes. Reverse transcription of all isolated RNA meant that expressed TCRB transcripts were sequenced. Sequencing used immunoSEQ multiplex PCR; TCRdb keeps in-frame clones, though not all of them. The sample includes over 500,000 clones, roughly a sixth seen only once; the top ten take 0.09% to 0.095%. Input material: naive CD4+ T cells from blood. The receptors were gathered from a man aged 18 to 30 in good health.

This clone turned up a few times. The chain combines TRBV5-1 with TRBJ2-2; the D is unclear. V lost 6 bases, J lost 5 bases, and 8 bases lay in between. CDR1 and CDR2 (germline): SGHRS, YFSETQ. CDR3 length: 12 amino acids. This chain's CDR3 is CASTPTTGELFF. As DNA, the CDR3 is TGCGCCAGCACCCCTACTACCGGGGAGCTGTTTTTT.

Only a few counts were recorded for this clone. The chain links TRBV7-9 to TRBJ2-7; 8 bases fit TRBD1. The V gene end was trimmed by 3 bases and the J gene end by 3 bases; junction bases not matched to a gene: 4. The CDR3 covers 14 residues. The germline CDR1 and CDR2 sequences are SEHNR and FQNEAQ (reference sequence). CDR3 nucleotides: TGTGCCAGCAGCTTGTCAGGGGGCAGCTACGAGCAGTACTTC. It is translated as CASSLSGGSYEQYF.

This clone turned up a few times. V and J are TRBV7-9 and TRBJ2-5, with TRBD2 identical over 10 bases. Judging by the DNA end, TRBJ2-7 fits better; the J call may be wrong. Germline V gene data show CDR1 as SEHNR and CDR2 as FQNEAQ (reference sequence). The CDR3 sequence is 15 residues long. CDR3 DNA sequence: TGTGCCAGCAGCCCCTGGAGCGGGAGGGACTACGAGCAGTACTTC. As protein: CASSPWSGRDYEQYF.

This clone has just a few counts. The chain carries TRBV28 and TRBJ2-6; tentatively, D is TRBD2 (7 bases). From germline, CDR1 is MDHEN and CDR2 SYDVKM. This CDR3 spans 16 amino acids. V was trimmed by 5 bases and J by 2 bases, leaving 13 bases between them. The CDR3 loop is CASSGRGDPGANVLTF. CDR3 nucleotide sequence: TGTGCCAGCAGTGGGAGGGGGGACCCTGGGGCCAACGTCCTGACTTTC.

CDR3 bases: TGTGCCAGCAGTTTATTCCCAGGGCTAGGGGGGACCCAGTACTTC. It encodes CASSLFPGLGGTQYF. V and J are TRBV28 and TRBJ2-5, with D tentatively TRBD1 (6 bases). Germline V gene sequence: CDR1 MDHEN, CDR2 SYDVKM. V shed 1 base and J shed 7 bases, with 16 bases lying between them. The CDR3 is 15 amino acids.

This clone was counted a few times. This chain connects TRBV4-1 to TRBJ1-2; 8 bases align to TRBD1. The germline gives CDR1 MGHRA, CDR2 YSYEKL. This CDR3 contains 15 residues. With 1 base clipped from V and 6 bases from J, the junction kept 7 bases outside the gene matches. CDR3 DNA sequence: TGCGCCAGCAGCCAAGGAAGACAGGGGAAGGATGGCTACACCTTC. The encoded protein is CASSQGRQGKDGYTF.

This clone was observed a handful of times. V is TRBV25-1 and J is TRBJ1-4; 7 positions agree with TRBD1. Germline lookup yields CDR1 MGHDK and CDR2 SYGVNS. V lost 4 bases and J lost 3; bases outside the gene matches: 5. The CDR3 extends over 15 amino acids. CDR3 amino acids: CASSARGQSNEKLFF. CDR3 in DNA: TGTGCCAGCAGTGCTAGGGGACAGTCTAATGAAAAACTGTTTTTT.

The sample holds a few counts of this clone. The genes are TRBV9 and TRBJ1-1; 7 nucleotides agree with TRBD1. The CDR3 spans 14 residues. Germline V gene data show CDR1 as SGDLS and CDR2 as YYNGEE. V was pared by 2 bases and J by 1 base, with 2 bases of the junction left unmatched. CDR3 residues: CASSVGDRNTEAFF. CDR3 DNA: TGTGCCAGCAGCGTTGGGGACAGGAACACTGAAGCTTTCTTT. Full variable domain (rest looked up from reference TRBV9 and TRBJ1-1): DSGVTQTPKHLITATGQRVTLRCSPRSGDLSVYWYQQSLDQGLQFLIQYYNGEERAKGNILERFSAQQFPDLHSELNLSSLELGDSALYFCASSVGDRNTEAFFGQGTRLTVV.

This clone was seen more than once but under ten times. The chain couples TRBV7-9 to TRBJ2-1; unclear D gene. The germline V and J ends were trimmed by 0 bases and 5 bases, with 8 bases remaining between them. The CDR3 loop spans 14 amino acids. Germline assignment: CDR1 SEHNR and CDR2 FQNEAQ (reference sequence). The CDR3 loop reads CASSLAGVNNEQFF. The CDR3 nucleotides are TGTGCCAGCAGCTTAGCTGGGGTCAACAATGAGCAGTTCTTC.

This clone was detected only a few times. This rearrangement joins TRBV2 to TRBJ1-2; 8 nucleotides match TRBD1. The CDR3 has 14 residues. Trimming took 9 bases from V and 0 from J; bases not matched to a gene: 6. Germline V gene sequence: CDR1 SNHLY, CDR2 FYNNEI. CDR3 in DNA: TGTGCCAGTTTCGGGACAGGCACTAACTATGGCTACACCTTC. Amino acids: CASFGTGTNYGYTF.

This clone occurred a few times. This chain uses TRBV7-2 with TRBJ2-1, with TRBD2 as a possible D gene (5 bases). CDR3 length: 15 residues. The germline V gene has CDR1 SGHTA and CDR2 FQGNSA. V was clipped by 3 bases and J by 2 bases, with 11 bases between them. The DNA for the CDR3 is TGTGCCAGCAGCTTCGGCCCGGAGGCCTACAATGAGCAGTTCTTC. Amino acid sequence: CASSFGPEAYNEQFF.

In this sample, this clone turned up a few times. The CDR3 bases are TGTGCCAGCAGCGTTGCGGGAGCTAAAGAGACCCAGTACTTC. Residues: CASSVAGAKETQYF. The V call is TRBV9, the J call TRBJ2-5; TRBD2 agrees at 7 bases. CDR1 SGDLS and CDR2 YYNGEE come from the germline V gene. V was pared by 2 bases and J by 3 bases, with 4 bases of the junction left unmatched. This CDR3 comprises 14 residues.

The genes are TRBV4-1 and TRBJ1-5, with D uncertain. V lost 0 bases, J lost 2 bases, and 11 bases lay in between. CDR3 length: 16 amino acids. CDR1 and CDR2 (germline): MGHRA, YSYEKL. Written as DNA, the CDR3 is TGCGCCAGCAGCCAAGAGGAACGGAGGGGCAATCAGCCCCAGCATTTT. Its protein is CASSQEERRGNQPQHF.

J is TRBJ2-7 and V is TRBV27; no reliable D call. V was pared by 5 bases and J by 0 bases, with 5 bases between. The CDR3 sequence is 12 residues long. The germline V gene has CDR1 MNHEY and CDR2 SMNVEV (reference sequence). The CDR3 bases are TGTGCCAGCAGTCCTAGCTCCTACGAGCAGTACTTC. Its protein product is CASSPSSYEQYF.

The V and J genes are TRBV9 and TRBJ1-6; a possible D gene is TRBD1 (5 bases). Germline V CDR1 and CDR2: SGDLS, YYNGEE. Trimming stripped 2 bases from V and 6 bases from J, with 6 bases between. The CDR3 is 13 amino acids. CDR3 in DNA: TGTGCCAGCAGCGTCGGGGCTAATTCACCCCTCCACTTT. It yields the protein CASSVGANSPLHF.

This clone was counted ten times or more. The V gene is TRBV10-3, the J gene TRBJ2-1; TRBD1 or TRBD2 may be the D gene (5 bases each). The CDR3 has 15 amino acids. CDR1 is ENHRY, CDR2 SYGVKD, per germline. The ends were cut back, 6 bases at V and 3 bases at J, with 15 bases in the middle. In nucleotides, the CDR3 is TGTGCCATCAGGGAATGGGACGTGAGCTACAATGAGCAGTTCTTC. This sequence encodes CAIREWDVSYNEQFF.

This clone was found a few times. The chain is built from TRBV9 and TRBJ1-2; D call uncertain. CDR1 and CDR2 (germline): SGDLS, YYNGEE. V shed 2 bases and J shed 2 bases, with 7 bases lying between them. CDR3 length: 13 residues. The CDR3 reads CASSVGENYGYTF. DNA for the CDR3: TGTGCCAGCAGCGTCGGAGAGAACTATGGCTACACCTTC.

With regard to this clone: Within the sample, other DNA sequences also encode this same CDR3. The chain combines TRBV19 with TRBJ2-5, with D perhaps matching TRBD2 (6 bases). V was cut by 5 bases and J by 4 bases, with 11 bases left in between. The CDR3 sequence is 13 residues long. Germline V gene lookup returns CDR1 LNHDA and CDR2 SQIVND (reference sequence). CDR3 loop: CASSPLARETQYF. CDR3 nucleotides: TGTGCCAGTAGTCCTCTAGCGAGAGAGACCCAGTACTTC.

There are a few counts of this clone. The genes are TRBV7-3 and TRBJ2-6; maybe TRBD1 (5 bases). V lost 3 bases and J lost 0, with 18 bases in between. This CDR3 is 19 amino acids long. Germline CDR1 SGHTA, CDR2 FQGTGA. CDR3 region: CASSFVRVLPASGANVLTF. CDR3 DNA sequence: TGTGCCAGCAGCTTTGTCAGGGTTTTACCAGCCTCTGGGGCCAACGTCCTGACTTTC. Variable domain in full (rest from reference TRBV7-3 and TRBJ2-6): GAGVSQTPSNKVTEKGKYVELRCDPISGHTALYWYRQSLGQGPEFLIYFQGTGAADDSGLPNDRFFAVRPEGSVSTLKIQRTERGDSAVYLCASSFVRVLPASGANVLTFGAGSRLTVL.

There are a few counts of this clone. The chain carries TRBV5-1 and TRBJ1-1, with TRBD1 matching 10 bases. Germline V gene lookup returns CDR1 SGHRS and CDR2 YFSETQ. The CDR3 totals 13 residues. Losses at the gene ends were 3 bases for V and 6 bases for J; bases not matched to a gene: 2. CDR3 loop: CASSWDRGAEAFF. The CDR3 nucleotides read TGCGCCAGCAGCTGGGACAGGGGTGCTGAAGCTTTCTTT.

The chain joins TRBV7-9 to TRBJ2-3, with D uncertain. Germline V lookup: CDR1 SEHNR, CDR2 FQNEAQ (reference sequence). Trimming cost V 2 bases and J 1 base, with 13 bases left between them. The CDR3 runs 16 residues. CDR3 region: CASSLLGQWGTDTQYF. CDR3 in DNA: TGTGCCAGCAGCTTACTAGGCCAATGGGGCACAGATACGCAGTATTTT.

This clone came up a few times. The chain combines TRBV30 with TRBJ1-5, with a possible D match to TRBD1 (6 bases). Germline assignment: CDR1 GTSNPN and CDR2 SVGIG (reference sequence). This CDR3 has 15 amino acids. The ends were cut back, 3 bases at V and 2 bases at J, with 14 bases in the middle. The CDR3 region has the DNA TGTGCCTGGAGCCCCGGACAGAACCGCAATCAGCCCCAGCATTTT. Amino acids: CAWSPGQNRNQPQHF.

This clone was observed a few times. The chain uses TRBV28 and TRBJ2-7; tentatively, D is TRBD1 (5 bases). V was trimmed by 3 bases and J by 2 bases, leaving 8 bases between them. The germline gives CDR1 MDHEN, CDR2 SYDVKM. This CDR3 contains 13 residues. This chain's CDR3 is CASSFQQAYEQYF. CDR3 in DNA: TGTGCCAGCAGTTTTCAACAGGCCTACGAGCAGTACTTC.

There are a few counts of this clone. The V call is TRBV2, the J call TRBJ1-2; D call uncertain. The CDR3 runs 12 residues. CDR1 and CDR2 from the germline V gene are SNHLY and FYNNEI. Trimming left V 4 bases short and J 3 bases short, with 6 bases between. The CDR3 DNA sequence: TGTGCCAGCAGTGCACTTTACTATGGCTACACCTTC. This encodes CASSALYYGYTF. Supplemented by reference TRBV2 and TRBJ1-2, the full variable domain reads EPEVTQTPSHQVTQMGQEVILRCVPISNHLYFYWYRQILGQKVEFLVSFYNNEISEKSEIFDDQFSVERPDGSNFTLKIRSTKLEDSAMYFCASSALYYGYTFGSGTRLTVV.

CDR3 in DNA: TGTGCCAGCAGCTTAGCCACAGGGTACTACGAGCAGTACTTC. This gives the protein CASSLATGYYEQYF. This chain uses TRBV7-6 with TRBJ2-7; TRBD1 might be the D (6 bases). Germline V gene data show CDR1 as SGHVS and CDR2 as FNYEAQ. The CDR3 length is 14 residues. The V end was cut by 0 bases, the J end by 3 bases, with 9 bases between.

The V gene is TRBV14, the J gene TRBJ2-3; TRBD2 matches 9 bases. This CDR3 is built from 14 residues. V gave up 4 bases and J gave up 4 bases; unmatched junction bases: 3. CDR1 is SGHDN, CDR2 FVKESK, per germline. The DNA for the CDR3 is TGTGCCAGCAGCCCGGGACTAGCAGCAGATACGCAGTATTTT. Translating gives CASSPGLAADTQYF.

This clone was seen a few times. This chain connects TRBV27 to TRBJ1-5; 8 bases match TRBD1. Trimming cost V 4 bases and J 7 bases; bases outside gene matches: 18. The CDR3 runs to 18 residues. CDR1 MNHEY and CDR2 SMNVEV come from the germline V gene (reference sequence). CDR3 nucleotide sequence: TGTGCCAGCAGTTCCCACACCTTTCGGACAGGGAACGGACAGCCCCAGCATTTT. Its protein is CASSSHTFRTGNGQPQHF.

The chain is built from TRBV30 and TRBJ2-7; D gene unclear. Germline V gives CDR1 GTSNPN, CDR2 SVGIG (reference sequence). The CDR3 has 13 amino acids. V lost 3 bases and J lost 0, with 9 bases in between. This chain's CDR3 is CAWSPPVSYEQYF. In DNA, the CDR3 is TGTGCCTGGAGCCCCCCTGTCTCCTACGAGCAGTACTTC.

For this clone: This sample also contains other DNA sequences that code for the same CDR3. The chain combines TRBV5-1 with TRBJ1-1; no firm D call. The ends were cut back, 0 bases at V and 2 bases at J, with 5 bases in the middle. Germline assignment: CDR1 SGHRS and CDR2 YFSETQ. This CDR3 comprises 13 residues. CDR3 sequence (DNA): TGCGCCAGCAGCTTGGGACCCAACACTGAAGCTTTCTTT. Protein product: CASSLGPNTEAFF.

This clone was seen a few times. CDR3 residues: CASSLEAQGGTGELFF. Written as DNA, the CDR3 is TGTGCCAGCAGCTTAGAGGCGCAGGGAGGCACCGGGGAGCTGTTTTTT. The genes are TRBV7-8 and TRBJ2-2; TRBD2 is a possible D gene (6 bases). The germline V gene encodes CDR1 SGHVS and CDR2 FQNEAQ. The V end was cut by 1 base, the J end by 4 bases, with 13 bases between. The CDR3 has 16 residues.

This clone was counted a few times. J is TRBJ2-7 and V is TRBV5-4; 14 nucleotides line up with TRBD2. Trimming at V came to 0 bases and at J to 3 bases, leaving 2 bases not matched to a gene. Germline CDR1 reads SGHNT; CDR2 reads YYREEE (reference sequence). The CDR3 loop spans 16 amino acids. The CDR3 DNA is TGTGCCAGCAGCTTGGAGGGGACTAGCGGGAGCTACGAGCAGTACTTC. Amino acid sequence: CASSLEGTSGSYEQYF.